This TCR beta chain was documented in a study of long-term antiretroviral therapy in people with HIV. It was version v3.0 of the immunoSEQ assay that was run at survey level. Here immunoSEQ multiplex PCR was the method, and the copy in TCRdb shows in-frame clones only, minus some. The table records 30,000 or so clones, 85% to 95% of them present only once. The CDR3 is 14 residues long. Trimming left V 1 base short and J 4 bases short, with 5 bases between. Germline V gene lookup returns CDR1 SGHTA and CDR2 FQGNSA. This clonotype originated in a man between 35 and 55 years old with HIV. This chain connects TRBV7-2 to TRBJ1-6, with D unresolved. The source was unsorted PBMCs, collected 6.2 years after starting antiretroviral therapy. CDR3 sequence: CASSLGHYNSPLHF. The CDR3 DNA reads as TGTGCCAGCAGCTTAGGACATTATAATTCACCCCTCCACTTT.